This TCR beta chain appears in the sequencing data of a study of blood T cell repertoires in COVID-19. The overall study: PBMCs, B-cell-depleted T cells, or T cells provided the cDNA or gDNA that made up the material.

Authors' analysis steps: Quantification of nucleated cells was approximated via reference gene primer amplification. TCRdb keeps only in-frame clones here, not all; method: immunoSEQ multiplex PCR. For V, J and clone size, that table is used; D and trimming come from the DNA. The sample consists of roughly 230,000 clones, 82% of them appearing once. This CDR3 contains 14 residues. V was trimmed by 5 bases and J by 0 bases, leaving 8 bases between them. Germline V gives CDR1 SGHVS, CDR2 FQNEAQ. Cohort 3 recovered donors had two negative PCRs, clearance, or symptom resolution. This sequence joins TRBV7-8 and TRBJ1-5, with a weak D call TRBD1 (5 bases). This TCR was sampled from a woman aged 60 to 75 who had recovered from COVID-19. The specimen was PBMCs or T cells enriched from blood (not recorded which). For the CDR3, the DNA is TGTGCCAGCAGCATACAGGCTAGCAATCAGCCCCAGCATTTT. Translated: CASSIQASNQPQHF.